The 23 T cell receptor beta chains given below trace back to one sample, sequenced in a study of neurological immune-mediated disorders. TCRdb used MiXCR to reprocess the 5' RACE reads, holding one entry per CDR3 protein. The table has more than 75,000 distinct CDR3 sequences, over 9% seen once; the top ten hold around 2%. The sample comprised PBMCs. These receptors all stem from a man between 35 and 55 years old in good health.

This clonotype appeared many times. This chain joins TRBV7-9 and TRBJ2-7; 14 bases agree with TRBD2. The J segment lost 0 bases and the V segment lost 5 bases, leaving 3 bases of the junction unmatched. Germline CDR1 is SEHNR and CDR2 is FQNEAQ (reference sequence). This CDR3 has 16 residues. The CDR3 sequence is CASSGTSGGLSYEQYF. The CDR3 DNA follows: TGTGCCAGCAGCGGGACTAGCGGGGGCCTCTCCTACGAGCAGTACTTC.

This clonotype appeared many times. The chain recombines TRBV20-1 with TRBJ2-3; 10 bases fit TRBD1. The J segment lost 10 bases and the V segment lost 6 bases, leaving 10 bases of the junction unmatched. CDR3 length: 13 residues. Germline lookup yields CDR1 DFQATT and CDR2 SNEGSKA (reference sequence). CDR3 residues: CSAPGTGAWAQYF. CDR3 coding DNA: TGCAGTGCACCCGGGACAGGGGCTTGGGCGCAGTATTTT.

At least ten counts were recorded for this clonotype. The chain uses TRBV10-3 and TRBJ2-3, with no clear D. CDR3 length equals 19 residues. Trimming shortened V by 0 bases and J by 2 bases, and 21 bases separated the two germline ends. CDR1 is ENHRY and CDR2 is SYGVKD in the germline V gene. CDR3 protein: CAISESPLWSLPPTDTQYF. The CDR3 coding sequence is TGTGCCATCAGTGAGTCGCCCCTTTGGTCGCTCCCCCCCACAGATACGCAGTATTTT.

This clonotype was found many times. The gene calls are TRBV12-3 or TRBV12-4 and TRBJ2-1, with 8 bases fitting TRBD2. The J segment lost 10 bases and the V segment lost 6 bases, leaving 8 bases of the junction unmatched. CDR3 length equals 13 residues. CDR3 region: CASRPGLAGEQFF. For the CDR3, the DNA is TGTGCCAGCAGACCCGGACTAGCTGGAGAGCAGTTCTTC.

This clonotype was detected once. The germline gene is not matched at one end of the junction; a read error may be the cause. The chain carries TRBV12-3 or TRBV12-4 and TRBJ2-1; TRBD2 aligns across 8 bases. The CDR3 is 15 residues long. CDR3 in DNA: TGTGCCAACAGTCCAAGCGGGGGCTCCTACAATGAGCAGTTCTTC. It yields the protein CANSPSGGSYNEQFF.

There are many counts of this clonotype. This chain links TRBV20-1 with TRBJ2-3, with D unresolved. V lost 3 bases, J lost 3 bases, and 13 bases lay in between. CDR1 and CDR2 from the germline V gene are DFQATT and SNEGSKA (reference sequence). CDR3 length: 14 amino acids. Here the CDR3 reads CSARRLDPTDTQYF. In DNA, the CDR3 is TGCAGTGCTAGGAGACTGGACCCAACAGATACGCAGTATTTT.

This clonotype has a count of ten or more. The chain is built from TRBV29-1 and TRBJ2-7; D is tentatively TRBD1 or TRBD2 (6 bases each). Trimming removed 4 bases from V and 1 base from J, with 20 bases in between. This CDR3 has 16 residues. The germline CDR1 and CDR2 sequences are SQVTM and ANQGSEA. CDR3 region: CSVGPGGDNPSYEQYF. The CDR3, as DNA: TGCAGCGTTGGGCCCGGAGGGGACAATCCATCCTACGAGCAGTACTTC.

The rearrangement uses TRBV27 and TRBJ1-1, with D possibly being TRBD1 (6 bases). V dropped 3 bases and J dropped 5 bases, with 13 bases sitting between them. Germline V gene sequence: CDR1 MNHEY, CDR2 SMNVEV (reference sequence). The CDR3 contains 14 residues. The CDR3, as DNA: TGTGCCAGCAGTTTCAGGGGAGGTACGACTGAAGCTTTCTTT. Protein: CASSFRGGTTEAFF.

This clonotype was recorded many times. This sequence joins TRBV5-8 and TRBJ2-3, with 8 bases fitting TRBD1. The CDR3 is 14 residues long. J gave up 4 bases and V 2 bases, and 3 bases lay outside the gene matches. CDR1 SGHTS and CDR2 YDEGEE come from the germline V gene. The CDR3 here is CASSFGQGADTQYF. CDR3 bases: TGTGCCAGCAGCTTCGGACAGGGTGCAGATACGCAGTATTTT. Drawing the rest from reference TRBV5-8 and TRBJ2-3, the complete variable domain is EAGVTQSPTHLIKTRGQQATLRCSPISGHTSVYWYQQALGLGLQFLLWYDEGEERNRGNFPPRFSGRQFPNYSSELNVNALELEDSALYLCASSFGQGADTQYFGPGTRLTVL.

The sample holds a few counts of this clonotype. This chain's CDR3 is CSAGSAGGNEQYF. CDR3 bases: TGCAGTGCGGGTTCCGCGGGAGGAAACGAGCAGTACTTC. The chain combines TRBV20-1 with TRBJ2-7; 8 bases line up with TRBD2. CDR3 size: 13 residues. With V trimmed by 6 bases and J by 5 bases, 9 bases remained unmatched. The V gene's germline CDR1 is DFQATT and CDR2 SNEGSKA (reference sequence).

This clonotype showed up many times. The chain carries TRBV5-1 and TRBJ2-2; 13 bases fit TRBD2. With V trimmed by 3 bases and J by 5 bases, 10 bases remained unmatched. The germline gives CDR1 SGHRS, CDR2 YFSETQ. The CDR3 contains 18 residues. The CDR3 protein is CASSSMTLAGGPTGELFF. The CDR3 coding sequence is TGCGCCAGCAGCTCGATGACACTAGCGGGAGGGCCAACCGGGGAGCTGTTTTTT. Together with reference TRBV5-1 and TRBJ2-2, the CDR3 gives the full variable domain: KAGVTQTPRYLIKTRGQQVTLSCSPISGHRSVSWYQQTPGQGLQFLFEYFSETQRNKGNFPGRFSGRQFSNSRSEMNVSTLELGDSALYLCASSSMTLAGGPTGELFFGEGSRLTVL.

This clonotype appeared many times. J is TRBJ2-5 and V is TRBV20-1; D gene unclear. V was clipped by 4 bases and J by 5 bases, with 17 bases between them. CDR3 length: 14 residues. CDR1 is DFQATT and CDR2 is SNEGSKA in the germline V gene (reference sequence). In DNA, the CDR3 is TGCAGTGCTATTACGGACGCGGCTAGGGAGACCCAGTACTTC. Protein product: CSAITDAARETQYF.

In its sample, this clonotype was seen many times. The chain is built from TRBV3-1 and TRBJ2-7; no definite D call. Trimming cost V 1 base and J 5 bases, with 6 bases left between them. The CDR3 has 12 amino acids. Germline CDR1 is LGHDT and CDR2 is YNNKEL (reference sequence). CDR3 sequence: CASSQVAHEQYF. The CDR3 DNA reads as TGTGCCAGCAGCCAAGTTGCCCACGAGCAGTACTTC.

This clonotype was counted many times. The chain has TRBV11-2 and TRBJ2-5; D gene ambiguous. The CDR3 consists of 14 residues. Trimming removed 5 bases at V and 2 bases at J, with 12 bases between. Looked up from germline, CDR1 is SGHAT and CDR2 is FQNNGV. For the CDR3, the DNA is TGTGCCAGCAGCCTGTTAGACGGACAAGAGACCCAGTACTTC. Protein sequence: CASSLLDGQETQYF.

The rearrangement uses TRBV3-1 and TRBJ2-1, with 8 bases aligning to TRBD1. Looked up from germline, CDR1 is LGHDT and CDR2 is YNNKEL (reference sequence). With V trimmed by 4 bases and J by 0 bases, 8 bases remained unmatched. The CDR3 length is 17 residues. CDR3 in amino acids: CASSPGQERSSYNEQFF. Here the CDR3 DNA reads TGTGCCAGCAGCCCGGGACAGGAGAGAAGCTCCTACAATGAGCAGTTCTTC.

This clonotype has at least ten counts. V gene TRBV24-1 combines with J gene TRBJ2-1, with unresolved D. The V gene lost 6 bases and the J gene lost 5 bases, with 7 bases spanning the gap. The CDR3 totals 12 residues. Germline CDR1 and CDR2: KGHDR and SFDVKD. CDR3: CATSQENNEQFF. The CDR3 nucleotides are TGTGCCACCAGTCAAGAGAACAATGAGCAGTTCTTC.

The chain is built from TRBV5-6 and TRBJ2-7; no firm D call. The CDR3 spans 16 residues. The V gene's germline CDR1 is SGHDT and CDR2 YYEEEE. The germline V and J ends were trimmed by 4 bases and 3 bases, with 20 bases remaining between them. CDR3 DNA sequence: TGTGCCAGCAGCCCGTACAGCCCCCCTCTAGACTACGAGCAGTACTTC. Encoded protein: CASSPYSPPLDYEQYF.

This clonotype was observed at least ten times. CDR3 amino acids: CASSGQPTYEQYF. CDR3 bases: TGTGCCAGCAGTGGTCAGCCGACCTACGAGCAGTACTTC. This sequence joins TRBV27 and TRBJ2-7; D not certain. V was pared by 5 bases and J by 2 bases, with 10 bases between. This CDR3 is built from 13 residues. The germline V gene encodes CDR1 MNHEY and CDR2 SMNVEV (reference sequence).

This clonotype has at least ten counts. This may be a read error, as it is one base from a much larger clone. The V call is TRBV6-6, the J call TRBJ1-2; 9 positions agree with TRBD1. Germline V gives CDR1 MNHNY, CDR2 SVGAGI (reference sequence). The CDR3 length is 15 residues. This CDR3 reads CANSSQGAAGYGYTF. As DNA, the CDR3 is TGTGCCAACAGTTCACAGGGGGCTGCAGGTTATGGCTACACCTTC.

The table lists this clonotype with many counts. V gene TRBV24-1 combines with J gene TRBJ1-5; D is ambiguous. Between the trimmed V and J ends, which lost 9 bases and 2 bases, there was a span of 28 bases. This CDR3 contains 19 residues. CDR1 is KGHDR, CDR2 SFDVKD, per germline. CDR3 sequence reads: CATRPREEKGPPRNQPQHF. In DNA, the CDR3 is TGTGCCACCCGACCAAGAGAGGAGAAAGGTCCCCCCCGCAATCAGCCCCAGCATTTT.

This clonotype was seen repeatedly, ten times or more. The CDR3 DNA reads TGCGCCAGCAGCTTGACTTCAGGGGGCGACCTCAACTATGGCTACACCTTC. This sequence encodes CASSLTSGGDLNYGYTF. The chain uses TRBV5-1 and TRBJ1-2, with 8 bases aligning to TRBD1. CDR3 length: 17 residues. V lost 1 base to trimming and J lost 2 bases; unmatched junction nucleotides: 10. Germline-derived CDR1 and CDR2 are SGHRS and YFSETQ.

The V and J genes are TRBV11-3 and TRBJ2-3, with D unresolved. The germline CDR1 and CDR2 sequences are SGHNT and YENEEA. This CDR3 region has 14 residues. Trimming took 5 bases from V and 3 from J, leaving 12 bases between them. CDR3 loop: CASSLISGTDTQYF. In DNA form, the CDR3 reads TGTGCCAGCAGCCTTATTTCTGGGACAGATACGCAGTATTTT.

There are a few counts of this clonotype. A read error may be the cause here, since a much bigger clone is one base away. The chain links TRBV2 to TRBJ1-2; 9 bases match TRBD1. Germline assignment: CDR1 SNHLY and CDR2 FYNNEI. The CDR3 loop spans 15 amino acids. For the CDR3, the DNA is TGTGCCAGCAGGACTACAGGGGGCGGTGTCTATGGCGACACCTTC. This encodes CASRTTGGGVYGDTF.